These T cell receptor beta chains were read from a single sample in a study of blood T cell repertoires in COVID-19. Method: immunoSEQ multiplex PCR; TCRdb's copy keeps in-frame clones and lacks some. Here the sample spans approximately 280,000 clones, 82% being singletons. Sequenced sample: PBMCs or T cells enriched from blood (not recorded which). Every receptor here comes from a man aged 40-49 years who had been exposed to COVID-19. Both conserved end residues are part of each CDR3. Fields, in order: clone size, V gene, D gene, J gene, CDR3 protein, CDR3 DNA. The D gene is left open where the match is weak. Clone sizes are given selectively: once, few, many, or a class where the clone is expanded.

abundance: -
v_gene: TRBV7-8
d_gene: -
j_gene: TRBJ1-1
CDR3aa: CASSYFGGGSTEAFF
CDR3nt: TGTGCCAGCAGCTATTTTGGGGGAGGGAGCACTGAAGCTTTCTTT

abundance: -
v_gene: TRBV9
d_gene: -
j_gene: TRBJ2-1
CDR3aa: CASSVGRYEQFF
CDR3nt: TGTGCCAGCAGCGTAGGGAGGTATGAGCAGTTCTTC

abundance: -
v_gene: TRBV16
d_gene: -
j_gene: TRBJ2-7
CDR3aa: CASSYRVASYEQYF
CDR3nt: TGTGCCAGCAGCTACCGGGTCGCCTCCTACGAGCAGTACTTC

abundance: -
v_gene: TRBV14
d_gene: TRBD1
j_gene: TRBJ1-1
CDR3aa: CASSYGQGPNTEAFF
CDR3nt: TGTGCCAGCAGCTACGGACAGGGCCCTAACACTGAAGCTTTCTTT

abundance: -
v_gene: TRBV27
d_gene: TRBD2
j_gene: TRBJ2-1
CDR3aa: CASSLQAGGDEQFF
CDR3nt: TGTGCCAGCAGTTTACAGGCGGGAGGAGATGAGCAGTTCTTC

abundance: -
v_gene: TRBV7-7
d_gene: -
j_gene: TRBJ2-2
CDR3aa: CASSLGGMNTGELFF
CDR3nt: TGTGCTAGCAGCCTGGGCGGGATGAACACCGGGGAGCTGTTTTTT

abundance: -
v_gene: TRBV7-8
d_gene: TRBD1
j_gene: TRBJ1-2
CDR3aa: CASSPRPRQGANGYTF
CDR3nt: TGTGCCAGCAGCCCTAGGCCCCGACAGGGAGCGAATGGCTACACCTTC

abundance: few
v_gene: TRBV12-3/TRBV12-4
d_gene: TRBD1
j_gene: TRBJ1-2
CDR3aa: CASSPTGDNGYTF
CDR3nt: TGTGCCAGCAGCCCTACAGGGGATAACGGCTACACCTTC

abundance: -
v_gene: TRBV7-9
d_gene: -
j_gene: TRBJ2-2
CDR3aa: CAPGSGLAPTGELFF
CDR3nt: TGTGCCCCAGGATCGGGCCTAGCCCCCACCGGGGAGCTGTTTTTT

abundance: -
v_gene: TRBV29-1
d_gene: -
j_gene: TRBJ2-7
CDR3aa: CSVSDRPYEQYF
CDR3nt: TGCAGCGTTTCGGACAGACCATACGAGCAGTACTTC

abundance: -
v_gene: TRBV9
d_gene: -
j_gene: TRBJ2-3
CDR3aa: CASSESLNTQYF
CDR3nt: TGTGCCAGCAGCGAAAGCCTTAATACGCAGTATTTT

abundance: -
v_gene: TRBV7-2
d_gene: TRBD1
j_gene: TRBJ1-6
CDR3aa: CASSYGQGGSPLHF
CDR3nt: TGTGCCAGCAGCTATGGACAGGGAGGCTCACCCCTCCACTTT

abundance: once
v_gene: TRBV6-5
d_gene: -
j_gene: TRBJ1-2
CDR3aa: CASSWSVFYGYTF
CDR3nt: TGTGCCAGCAGTTGGAGTGTCTTCTATGGCTACACCTTC

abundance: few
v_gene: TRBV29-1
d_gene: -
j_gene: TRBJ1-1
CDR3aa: CSVSRGMDTEAFF
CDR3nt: TGCAGCGTTTCTAGGGGAATGGACACTGAAGCTTTCTTT

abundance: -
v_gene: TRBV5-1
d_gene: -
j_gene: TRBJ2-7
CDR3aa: CASSFEGVYEQYF
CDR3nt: TGCGCCAGCAGCTTTGAGGGGGTCTACGAGCAGTACTTC

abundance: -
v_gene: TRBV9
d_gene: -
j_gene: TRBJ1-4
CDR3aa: CASSPGQREKLFF
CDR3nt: TGTGCCAGCAGCCCCGGACAGAGGGAAAAACTGTTTTTT

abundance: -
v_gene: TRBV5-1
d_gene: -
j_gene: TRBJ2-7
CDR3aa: CASSLETAAPQYF
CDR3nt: TGCGCCAGCAGCTTGGAAACGGCGGCCCCGCAGTACTTC

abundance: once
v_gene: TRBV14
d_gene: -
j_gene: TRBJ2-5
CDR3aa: CASSQRPTSYQETQYF
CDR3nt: TGTGCCAGCAGCCAACGCCCAACAAGTTACCAAGAGACCCAGTACTTC

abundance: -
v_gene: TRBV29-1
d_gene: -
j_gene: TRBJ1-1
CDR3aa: CSVEGRVGTEAFF
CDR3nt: TGCAGCGTTGAGGGCAGGGTCGGCACTGAAGCTTTCTTT

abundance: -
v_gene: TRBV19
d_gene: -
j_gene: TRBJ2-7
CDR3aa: CASMGSLYEQYF
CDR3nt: TGTGCCAGTATGGGCAGCTTATACGAGCAGTACTTC

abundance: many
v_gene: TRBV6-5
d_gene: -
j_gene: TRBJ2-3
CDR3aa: CASTDFDTQYF
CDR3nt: TGTGCCAGCACCGACTTCGATACGCAGTATTTT

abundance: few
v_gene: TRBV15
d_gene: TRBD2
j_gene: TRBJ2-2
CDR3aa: CATSERRDYRTGELFF
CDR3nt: TGTGCCACCAGCGAAAGACGGGACTACCGCACCGGGGAGCTGTTTTTT

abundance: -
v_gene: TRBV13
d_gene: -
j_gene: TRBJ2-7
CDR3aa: CASSSGAPRVEQYF
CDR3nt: TGTGCCAGCAGCTCGGGCGCCCCGAGGGTCGAGCAGTACTTC

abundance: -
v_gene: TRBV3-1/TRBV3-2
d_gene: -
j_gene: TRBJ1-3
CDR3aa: CASSQGSIGTIYF
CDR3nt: TGTGCCAGCAGCCAAGGGTCAATCGGCACCATATATTTT

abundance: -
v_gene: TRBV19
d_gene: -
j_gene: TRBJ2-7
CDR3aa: CASSPGAGPYEQYF
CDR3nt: TGTGCCAGTAGTCCAGGGGCAGGACCCTACGAGCAGTACTTC

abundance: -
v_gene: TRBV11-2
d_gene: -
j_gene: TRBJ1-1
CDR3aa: CASSFSGNTEAFF
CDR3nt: TGTGCCAGCAGCTTTTCAGGGAACACTGAAGCTTTCTTT

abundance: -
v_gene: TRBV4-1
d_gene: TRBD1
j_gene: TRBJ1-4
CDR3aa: CASSQDWGQGRSEKLFF
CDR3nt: TGCGCCAGCAGCCAAGACTGGGGACAGGGCCGGAGTGAAAAACTGTTTTTT

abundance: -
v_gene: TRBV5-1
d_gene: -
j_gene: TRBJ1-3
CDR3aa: CASGRGVHGNTIYF
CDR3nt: TGCGCCAGCGGACGGGGGGTTCATGGAAACACCATATATTTT

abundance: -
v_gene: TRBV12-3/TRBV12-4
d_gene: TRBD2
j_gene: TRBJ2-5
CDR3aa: CASSLRLAEGGDF
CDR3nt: TGTGCCAGCAGTTTAAGGCTAGCGGAAGGAGGCGACTTC

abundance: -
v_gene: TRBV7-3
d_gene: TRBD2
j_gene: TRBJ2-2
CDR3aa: CASSPGTSGYTNTGELFF
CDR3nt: TGTGCCAGCAGCCCCGGGACTAGCGGATACACGAACACCGGGGAGCTGTTTTTT

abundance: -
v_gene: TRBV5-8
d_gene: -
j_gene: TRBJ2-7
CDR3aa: CAYSRQGAYEQYF
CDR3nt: TGTGCCTACTCTAGGCAGGGCGCCTACGAGCAGTACTTC

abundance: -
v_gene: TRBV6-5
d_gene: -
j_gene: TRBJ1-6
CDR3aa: CASRPRGQGISPLHF
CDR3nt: TGTGCCAGCAGGCCCCGGGGACAAGGCATTTCACCCCTCCACTTT

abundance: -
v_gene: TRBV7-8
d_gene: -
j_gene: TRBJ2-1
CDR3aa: CATYRALGGGNEQFF
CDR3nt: TGTGCCACCTACAGGGCCCTTGGTGGTGGGAATGAGCAGTTCTTC

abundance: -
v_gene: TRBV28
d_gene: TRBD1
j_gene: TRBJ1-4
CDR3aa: CASSLGTGANEKLFF
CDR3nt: TGTGCCAGCAGTTTAGGAACAGGGGCGAATGAAAAACTGTTTTTT

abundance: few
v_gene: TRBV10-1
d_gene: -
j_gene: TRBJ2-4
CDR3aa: CASGSDTENIQYF
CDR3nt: TGCGCCAGCGGATCGGACACAGAAAACATTCAGTACTTC

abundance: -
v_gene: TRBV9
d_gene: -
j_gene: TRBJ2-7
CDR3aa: CASSVGAGSSYEQYF
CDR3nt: TGTGCCAGCAGCGTAGGAGCCGGGAGCTCCTACGAGCAGTACTTC

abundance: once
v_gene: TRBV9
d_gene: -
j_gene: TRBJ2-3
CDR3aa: CASSSSTGADTQYF
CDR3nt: TGTGCCAGCAGCTCCTCAACAGGTGCAGATACGCAGTATTTT

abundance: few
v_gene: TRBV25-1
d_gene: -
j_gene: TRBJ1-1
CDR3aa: CATTGLNTEAFF
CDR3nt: TGTGCCACTACAGGGTTGAACACTGAAGCTTTCTTT

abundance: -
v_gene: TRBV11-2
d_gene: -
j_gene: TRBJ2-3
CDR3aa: CASSARRSQKTDTQYF
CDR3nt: TGTGCCAGCAGCGCCCGTCGATCACAAAAGACAGATACGCAGTATTTT

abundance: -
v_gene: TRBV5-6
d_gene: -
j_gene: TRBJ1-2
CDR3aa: CASRLRRGYGYTF
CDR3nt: TGTGCCAGCAGACTCCGACGGGGCTATGGCTACACCTTC

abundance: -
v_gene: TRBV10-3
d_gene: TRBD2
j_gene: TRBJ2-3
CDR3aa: CAITVGLAGGESTDTQYF
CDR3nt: TGTGCCATCACCGTGGGACTAGCGGGAGGGGAAAGCACAGATACGCAGTATTTT

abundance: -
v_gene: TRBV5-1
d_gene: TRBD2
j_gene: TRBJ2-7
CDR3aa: CASSQIAGGLNEQYF
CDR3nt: TGCGCCAGCAGCCAAATAGCGGGAGGGCTGAACGAGCAGTACTTC

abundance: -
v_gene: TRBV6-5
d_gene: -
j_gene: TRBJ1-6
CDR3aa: CASTNKRGWASPLHF
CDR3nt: TGTGCCAGCACTAATAAAAGGGGGTGGGCCTCACCCCTCCACTTT

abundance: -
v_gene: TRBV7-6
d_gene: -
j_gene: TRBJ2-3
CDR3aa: CASSLRETPDTQYF
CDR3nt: TGTGCCAGCAGCTTACGGGAGACGCCAGATACGCAGTATTTT

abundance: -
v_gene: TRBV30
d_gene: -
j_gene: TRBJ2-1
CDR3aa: CAWKAGWKNNEQFF
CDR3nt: TGTGCCTGGAAAGCGGGCTGGAAAAACAATGAGCAGTTCTTC

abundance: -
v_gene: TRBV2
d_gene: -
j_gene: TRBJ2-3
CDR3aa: CASSDFSKTDTQYF
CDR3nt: TGTGCCAGCAGTGATTTTTCAAAAACTGATACGCAGTATTTT

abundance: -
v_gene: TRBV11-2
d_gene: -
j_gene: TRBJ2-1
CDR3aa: CASSSYGLTQYNEQFF
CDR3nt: TGTGCCAGCAGCTCTTATGGGCTTACGCAATACAATGAGCAGTTCTTC

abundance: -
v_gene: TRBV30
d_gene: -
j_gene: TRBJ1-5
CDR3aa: CAWSKLGRSNQPQHF
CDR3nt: TGTGCCTGGAGTAAGTTGGGCAGGAGCAATCAGCCCCAGCATTTT

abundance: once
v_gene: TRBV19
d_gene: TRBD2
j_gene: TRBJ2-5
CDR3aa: CASRSGGEQKETQYF
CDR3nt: TGTGCCAGTAGGTCGGGGGGAGAGCAAAAAGAGACCCAGTACTTC

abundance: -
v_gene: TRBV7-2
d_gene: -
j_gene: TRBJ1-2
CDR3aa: CASSLLGGRSGYTF
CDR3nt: TGTGCCAGCAGCTTACTCGGGGGGAGAAGTGGCTACACCTTC

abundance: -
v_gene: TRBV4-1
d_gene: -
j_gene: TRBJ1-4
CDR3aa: CASSQGGNRGIEKLFF
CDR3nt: TGCGCCAGCAGCCAAGGGGGCAACCGGGGGATTGAAAAACTGTTTTTT

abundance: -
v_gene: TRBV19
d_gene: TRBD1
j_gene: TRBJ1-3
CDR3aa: CASSLQGQGGNTIYF
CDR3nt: TGTGCCAGTAGTCTACAAGGACAGGGGGGAAACACCATATATTTT

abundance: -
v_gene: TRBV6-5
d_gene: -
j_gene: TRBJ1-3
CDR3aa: CASSYSGVTIYF
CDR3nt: TGTGCCAGCAGTTACTCCGGAGTTACCATATATTTT

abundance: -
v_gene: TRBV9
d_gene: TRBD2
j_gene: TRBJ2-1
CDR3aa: CASSASTTGTTNEQFF
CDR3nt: TGTGCCAGCAGCGCCTCAACGACCGGGACTACCAATGAGCAGTTCTTC

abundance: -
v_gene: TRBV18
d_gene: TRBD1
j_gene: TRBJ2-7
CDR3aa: CASSSLGQGQAYEQYF
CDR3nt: TGTGCCAGCTCAAGCCTAGGACAGGGCCAGGCCTACGAGCAGTACTTC